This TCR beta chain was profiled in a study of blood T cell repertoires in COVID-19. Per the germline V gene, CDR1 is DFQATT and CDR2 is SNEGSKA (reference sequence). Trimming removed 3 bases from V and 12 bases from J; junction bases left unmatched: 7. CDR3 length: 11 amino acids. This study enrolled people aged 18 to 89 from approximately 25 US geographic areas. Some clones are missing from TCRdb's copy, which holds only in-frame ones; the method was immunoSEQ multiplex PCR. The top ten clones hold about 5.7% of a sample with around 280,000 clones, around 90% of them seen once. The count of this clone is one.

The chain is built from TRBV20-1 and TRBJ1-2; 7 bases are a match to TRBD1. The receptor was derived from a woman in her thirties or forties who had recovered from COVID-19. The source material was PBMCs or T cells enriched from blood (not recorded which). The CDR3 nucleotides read TGCAGTGCTAGGACAGGGCCCGGGGACACCTTC. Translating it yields CSARTGPGDTF.